The following is a T cell receptor (beta chain) sequence with its context. Between the trimmed V and J ends, which lost 5 bases and 0 bases, there was a span of 12 bases. From germline, CDR1 is MGHRA and CDR2 YSYEKL. The CDR3 has 15 amino acids. The sample is drawn from a study of blood T cell repertoires in COVID-19. At the level of the study: Samples came from the United States, Italy and Spain, spanning acute and convalescent COVID-19. In each case, the material was cDNA or gDNA derived from T cells, B-cell-depleted T cells, or PBMCs.

Patients of the Seattle cohort, enrolled during active infection, were followed longitudinally. Original analysis: How many nucleated cells were present was estimated from reference gene primer amplification. TCRdb's table, derived via immunoSEQ multiplex PCR, lists solely in-frame clones and lacks some. V and J calls plus clone size are reproduced from that table; the DNA served to infer D and trimming. This sample yields hundreds of thousands of clones, of which roughly 90% are seen a single time; around 2.8% belongs to the top ten. The origin of this receptor is a woman aged 25 to 39 with COVID-19, enrolled during active disease. This chain uses TRBV4-1 with TRBJ2-3, with TRBD2 as a possible D gene (5 bases). Sequenced: peripheral blood. The CDR3 nucleotides are TGCGCCAGCAGCAAACGGACTCCTAGCACAGATACGCAGTATTTT. This gives the protein CASSKRTPSTDTQYF.